Listed here are 3 T cell receptor beta chains from one sample, sequenced in a study of cytomegalovirus exposure and HLA in healthy donors. In the PCR, 60 Vbeta and 13 Jbeta primers were used. Sequencing used immunoSEQ multiplex PCR; TCRdb keeps in-frame clones, though not all of them. The sample shows 150,000 or so clones, and around 1.5% sits with its ten largest clones. Sequenced material: PBMCs. The receptors originated from a woman aged 45-59 years in good health and CMV-seronegative.

The chain carries TRBV7-9 and TRBJ2-7; 8 nucleotides line up with TRBD1. Germline CDR1 SEHNR, CDR2 FQNEAQ (reference sequence). CDR3 size: 14 residues. The V and J ends lost 5 bases and 6 bases, in that order; junction bases with no gene match: 9. Written as DNA, the CDR3 is TGTGCCAGCAGCAAAACTACAGGGGGGTTCGAGCAGTACTTC. Protein: CASSKTTGGFEQYF.

The chain is built from TRBV15 and TRBJ1-2, with D maybe TRBD1 (6 bases). Germline-derived CDR1 and CDR2 are LNHNV and YYDKDF (reference sequence). The CDR3 sequence is 14 residues long. Trimming pared 0 bases from V and 6 bases from J, leaving 11 bases between. The CDR3, as DNA: TGTGCCACCAGCAGAGATTTCAGGGGCCATGGCTACACCTTC. This translates into CATSRDFRGHGYTF.

The rearrangement uses TRBV18 and TRBJ2-7; D is uncertain. CDR1 KGHSH and CDR2 LQKENI come from the germline V gene. The CDR3 runs to 13 residues. V lost 6 bases, J lost 3 bases, and 12 bases lay in between. This CDR3 reads CASSAASDYEQYF. The CDR3 DNA follows: TGTGCCAGCTCCGCGGCCTCAGACTACGAGCAGTACTTC.